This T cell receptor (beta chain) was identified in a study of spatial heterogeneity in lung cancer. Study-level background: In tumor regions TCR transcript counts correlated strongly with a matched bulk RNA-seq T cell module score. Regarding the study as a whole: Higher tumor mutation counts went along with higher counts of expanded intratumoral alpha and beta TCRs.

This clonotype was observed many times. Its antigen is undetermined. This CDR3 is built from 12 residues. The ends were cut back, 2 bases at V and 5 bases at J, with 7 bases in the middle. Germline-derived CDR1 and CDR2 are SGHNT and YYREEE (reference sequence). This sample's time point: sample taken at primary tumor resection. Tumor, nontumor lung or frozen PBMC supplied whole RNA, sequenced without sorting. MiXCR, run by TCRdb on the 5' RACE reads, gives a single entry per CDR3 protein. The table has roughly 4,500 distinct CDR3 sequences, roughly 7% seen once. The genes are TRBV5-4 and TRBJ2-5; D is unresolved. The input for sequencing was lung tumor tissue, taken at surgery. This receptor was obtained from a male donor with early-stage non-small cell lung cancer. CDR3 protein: CASSFLGETQYF. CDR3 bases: TGTGCCAGCAGCTTTTTGGGGGAGACCCAGTACTTC.